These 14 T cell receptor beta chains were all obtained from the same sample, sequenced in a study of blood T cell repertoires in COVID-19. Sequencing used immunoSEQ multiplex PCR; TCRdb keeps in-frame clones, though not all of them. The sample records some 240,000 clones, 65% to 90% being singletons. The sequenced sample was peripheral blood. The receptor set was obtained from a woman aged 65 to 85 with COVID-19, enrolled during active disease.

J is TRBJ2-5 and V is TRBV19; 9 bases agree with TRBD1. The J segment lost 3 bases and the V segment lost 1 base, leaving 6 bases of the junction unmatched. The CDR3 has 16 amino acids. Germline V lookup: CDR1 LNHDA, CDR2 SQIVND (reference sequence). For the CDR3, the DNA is TGTGCCAGTAGTATAGCCGTTACAGGGGGCGAAGAGACCCAGTACTTC. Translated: CASSIAVTGGEETQYF.

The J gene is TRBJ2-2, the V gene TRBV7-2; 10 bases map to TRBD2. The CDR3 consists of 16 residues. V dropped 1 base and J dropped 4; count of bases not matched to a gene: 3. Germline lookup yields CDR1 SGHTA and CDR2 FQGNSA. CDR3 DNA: TGTGCCAGCAGCTTAGTAAGCGGGGGGGGCACCGGGGAGCTGTTTTTT. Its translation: CASSLVSGGGTGELFF.

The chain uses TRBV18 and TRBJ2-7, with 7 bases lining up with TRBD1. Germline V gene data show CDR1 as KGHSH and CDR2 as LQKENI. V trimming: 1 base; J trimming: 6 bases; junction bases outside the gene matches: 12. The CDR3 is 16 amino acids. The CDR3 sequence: CASSPLPAQGEGEQYF. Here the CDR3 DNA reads TGTGCCAGCTCACCACTGCCCGCGCAGGGGGAAGGCGAGCAGTACTTC.

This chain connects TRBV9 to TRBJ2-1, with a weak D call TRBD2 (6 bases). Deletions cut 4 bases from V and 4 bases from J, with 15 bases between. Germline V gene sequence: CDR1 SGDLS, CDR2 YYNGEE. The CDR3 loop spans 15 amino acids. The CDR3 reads CASSPSPLAYNEQFF. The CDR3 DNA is TGTGCCAGCAGCCCAAGCCCCCTAGCGTACAATGAGCAGTTCTTC.

The CDR3 here is CAISDYRVDGYTF. DNA of the CDR3: TGTGCCATCAGTGATTACAGGGTCGATGGCTACACCTTC. The chain carries TRBV10-3 and TRBJ1-2; maybe TRBD1 (6 bases). Trimming removed 3 bases at V and 6 bases at J, with 11 bases between. This CDR3 is 13 amino acids long. Per the germline V gene, CDR1 is ENHRY and CDR2 is SYGVKD.

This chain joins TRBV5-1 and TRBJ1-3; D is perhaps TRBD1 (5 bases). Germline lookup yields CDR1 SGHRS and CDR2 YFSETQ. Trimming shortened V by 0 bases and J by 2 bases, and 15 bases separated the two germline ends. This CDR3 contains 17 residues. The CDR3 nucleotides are TGCGCCAGCAGCTTGGATGGTGTAGGGGTAGCTGGAAACACCATATATTTT. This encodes CASSLDGVGVAGNTIYF.

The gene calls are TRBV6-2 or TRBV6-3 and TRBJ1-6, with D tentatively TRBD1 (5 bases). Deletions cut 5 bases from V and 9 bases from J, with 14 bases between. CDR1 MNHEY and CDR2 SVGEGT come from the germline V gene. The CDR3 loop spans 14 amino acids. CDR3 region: CASSAGTRGSPLHF. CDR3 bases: TGTGCCAGCAGTGCGGGGACTCGGGGTTCACCCCTCCACTTT.

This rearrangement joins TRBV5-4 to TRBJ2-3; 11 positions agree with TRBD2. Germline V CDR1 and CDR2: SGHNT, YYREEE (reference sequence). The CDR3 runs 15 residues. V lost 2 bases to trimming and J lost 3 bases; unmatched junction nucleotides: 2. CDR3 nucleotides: TGTGCCAGCAGCTTAACTAGCGGGGGAACAGATACGCAGTATTTT. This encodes CASSLTSGGTDTQYF.

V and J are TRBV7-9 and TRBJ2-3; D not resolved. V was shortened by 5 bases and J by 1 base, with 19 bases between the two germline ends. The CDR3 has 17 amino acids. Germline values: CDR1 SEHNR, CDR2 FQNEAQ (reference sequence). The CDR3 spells CASSPARALPGTDTQYF. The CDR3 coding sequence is TGTGCCAGCAGCCCAGCGAGAGCCCTGCCCGGCACAGATACGCAGTATTTT.

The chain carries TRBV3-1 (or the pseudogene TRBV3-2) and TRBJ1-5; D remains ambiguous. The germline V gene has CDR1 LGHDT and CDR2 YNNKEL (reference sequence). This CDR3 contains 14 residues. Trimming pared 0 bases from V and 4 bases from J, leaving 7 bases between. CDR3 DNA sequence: TGTGCCAGCAGCCAAGATCGAGGGAATCAGCCCCAGCATTTT. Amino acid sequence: CASSQDRGNQPQHF.

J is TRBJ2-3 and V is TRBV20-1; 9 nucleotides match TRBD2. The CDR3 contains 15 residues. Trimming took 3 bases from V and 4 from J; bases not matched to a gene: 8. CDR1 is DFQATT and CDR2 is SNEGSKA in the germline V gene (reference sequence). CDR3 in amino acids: CSASSAGGPSDTQYF. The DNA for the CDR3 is TGCAGTGCTAGTTCCGCGGGGGGGCCGTCAGATACGCAGTATTTT.

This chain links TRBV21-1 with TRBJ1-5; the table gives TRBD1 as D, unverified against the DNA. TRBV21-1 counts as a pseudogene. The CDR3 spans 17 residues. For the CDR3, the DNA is TGTGCCAGGTTCAAGGGACAGGGCGTCTCGAGCAATCAGCCCCAGCATTTT. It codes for CARFKGQGVSSNQPQHF.

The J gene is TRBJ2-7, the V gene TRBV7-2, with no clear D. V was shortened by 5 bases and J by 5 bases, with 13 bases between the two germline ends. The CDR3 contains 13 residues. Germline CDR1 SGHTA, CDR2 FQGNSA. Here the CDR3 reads CASSPRLGDEQYF. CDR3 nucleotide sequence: TGTGCCAGCAGCCCTCGACTTGGCGACGAGCAGTACTTC.

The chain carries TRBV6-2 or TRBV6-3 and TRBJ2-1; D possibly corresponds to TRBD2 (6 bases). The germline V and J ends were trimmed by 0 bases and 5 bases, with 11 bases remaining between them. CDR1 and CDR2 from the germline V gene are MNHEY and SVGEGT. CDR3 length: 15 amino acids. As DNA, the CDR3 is TGTGCCAGCAGTTACTCGGCGGCGGGGAACAATGAGCAGTTCTTC. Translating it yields CASSYSAAGNNEQFF.